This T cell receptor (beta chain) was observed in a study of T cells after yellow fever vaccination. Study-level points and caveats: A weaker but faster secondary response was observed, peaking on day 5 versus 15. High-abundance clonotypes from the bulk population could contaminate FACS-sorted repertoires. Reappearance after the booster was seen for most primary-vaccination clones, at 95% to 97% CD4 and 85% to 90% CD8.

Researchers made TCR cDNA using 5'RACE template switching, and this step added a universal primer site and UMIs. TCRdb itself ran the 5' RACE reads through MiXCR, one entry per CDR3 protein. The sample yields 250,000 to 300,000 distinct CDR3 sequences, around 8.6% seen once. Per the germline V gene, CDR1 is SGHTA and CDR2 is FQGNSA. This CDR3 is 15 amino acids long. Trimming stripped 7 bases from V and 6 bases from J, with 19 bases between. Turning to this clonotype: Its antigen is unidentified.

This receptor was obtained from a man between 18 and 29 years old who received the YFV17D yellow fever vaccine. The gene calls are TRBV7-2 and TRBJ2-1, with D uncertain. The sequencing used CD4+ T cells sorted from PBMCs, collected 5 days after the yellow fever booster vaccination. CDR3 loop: CASTPRAFVANEQFF. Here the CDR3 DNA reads TGTGCCAGCACCCCCCGCGCCTTCGTAGCCAATGAGCAGTTCTTC.